The next 4 T cell receptor beta chains were all read from a single sample in a study of T cell changes during pregnancy in multiple sclerosis. Generated by immunoSEQ multiplex PCR, the TCRdb table keeps only in-frame clones and is missing some. The sample includes approximately 31,000 clones, around 90% of them seen just once. The source was CD4+ T cells from peripheral blood mononuclear cells, collected in the second trimester of pregnancy. The receptor source for this set is a female donor in good health, enrolled as a control in a pregnancy study.

The V gene is TRBV7-6, the J gene TRBJ1-5, with D hard to call. CDR3 length equals 13 residues. V was clipped by 5 bases and J by 5 bases, with 10 bases between them. Germline loops: CDR1 SGHVS, CDR2 FNYEAQ. The CDR3, as DNA: TGTGCCAGCAGCCCCAACAGAGATCAGCCCCAGCATTTT. As protein: CASSPNRDQPQHF.

The rearrangement uses TRBV7-2 and TRBJ1-5; 7 nucleotides match TRBD1. The CDR3 consists of 15 residues. V was clipped by 1 base and J by 6 bases; unmatched bases: 6. Germline CDR1 and CDR2: SGHTA and FQGNSA. CDR3 nucleotides: TGTGCCAGCAGCTTAGGGACAGGTCTGGGTCAGCCCCAGCATTTT. The encoded protein is CASSLGTGLGQPQHF.

This sequence joins TRBV5-4 and TRBJ2-3, with 12 nucleotides matching TRBD2. Per germline, CDR1 SGHNT and CDR2 YYREEE (reference sequence). J gave up 5 bases and V 1 base, and 2 bases lay outside the gene matches. The CDR3 totals 15 residues. The CDR3 bases are TGTGCCAGCAGCTTGAGGACTAGCGGGGTAGATACGCAGTATTTT. It codes for CASSLRTSGVDTQYF.

The rearrangement links TRBV27 to TRBJ2-7; 16 bases map to TRBD2. From germline, CDR1 is MNHEY and CDR2 SMNVEV (reference sequence). J was trimmed by 7 bases and V by 6 bases; bases with no gene match: 6. This CDR3 contains 15 residues. As DNA, the CDR3 is TGTGCCAGCAGACCCGGGACTAGCGGGAGGGTTGAGCAGTACTTC. Translating gives CASRPGTSGRVEQYF.